A selection of T cell receptor beta chains follows, all from one sample in a study of T cell responses to AZD1222 COVID-19 vaccine. Generated by immunoSEQ multiplex PCR, the TCRdb table keeps only in-frame clones and is missing some. The table lists roughly 130,000 clones, approximately 94% of them singletons. The source was peripheral blood, collected on day 0 of AZD1222 vaccination. The receptors shown here come from an adult in good health. Each CDR3 is given with its conserved first and last residue. Each record gives: CDR3 DNA, CDR3 protein, clone size, V gene, CDR3 length, J gene, D gene. A D gene is named only where the DNA matches it firmly. Some rows mark clone size as missing; the rest say once, few, many or name a class of expanded clone.

TGTGCCAGCAGCCTCACAGGGGCTGTCGGAAACACCATATATTTT	CASSLTGAVGNTIYF	.	TRBV14	15	TRBJ1-3	TRBD1
TGTGCCAGCGGTACTCCTCGAGATGGCTACACCTTC	CASGTPRDGYTF	.	TRBV27	12	TRBJ1-2	.
TGTGCCAGCAGCCCCCCCGGGACTAGCGGGCTGAATGAGCAGTTCTTC	CASSPPGTSGLNEQFF	once	TRBV7-3	16	TRBJ2-1	TRBD2
TGTGCCAGTAGTACCACAGGGGCCTACGAGCAGTACTTC	CASSTTGAYEQYF	.	TRBV19	13	TRBJ2-7	TRBD1
TGTGCCAGCAGCGTAGTTAGTACAGGGAAGATAGATACGCAGTATTTT	CASSVVSTGKIDTQYF	.	TRBV9	16	TRBJ2-3	.
TGTGCCAGCAGTGGACCGGGCGAGCAGTACTTC	CASSGPGEQYF	.	TRBV25-1	11	TRBJ2-7	.
TGCGCCAGCAGGGGGGGCACCGGGGAGCTGTTTTTT	CASRGGTGELFF	.	TRBV5-1	12	TRBJ2-2	.
TGTGCCACCTCAGAGACAGGTTCCTACGAGCAGTACTTC	CATSETGSYEQYF	.	TRBV6-5	13	TRBJ2-7	.
TGCAGCGTTGACCAACCTGGGTCTATTTACAATGAGCAGTTCTTC	CSVDQPGSIYNEQFF	.	TRBV29-1	15	TRBJ2-1	.
TGTGCCAGCAGCTCCGGACTAGGAGGCACAGATACGCAGTATTTT	CASSSGLGGTDTQYF	.	TRBV7-3	15	TRBJ2-3	TRBD2
TGTGCCAGCGGGACGACAGGGGCTAGCAATCAGCCCCAGCATTTT	CASGTTGASNQPQHF	.	TRBV19	15	TRBJ1-5	TRBD1
TGTGCCAGCAGCGTGGACGGGAGACAGCCCCAGCATTTT	CASSVDGRQPQHF	.	TRBV9	13	TRBJ1-5	.
TGTGCCAGCAGTTTAAGGGGACTAGCTACCTACGAGCAGTACTTC	CASSLRGLATYEQYF	.	TRBV27	15	TRBJ2-7	TRBD2
TGTGCCAGCAGCCAAGAAGGACAGGGTTTGAACACTGAAGCTTTCTTT	CASSQEGQGLNTEAFF	.	TRBV4-2	16	TRBJ1-1	TRBD1
TGTGCCACCATAGGCGGACTAGCGTCCTCCTCCTACAATGAGCAGTTCTTC	CATIGGLASSSYNEQFF	.	TRBV5-4	17	TRBJ2-1	TRBD2
TGTGCCATCAGTGTAACGGGTCCCTCGTCTGGGGCCAACGTCCTGACTTTC	CAISVTGPSSGANVLTF	.	TRBV10-3	17	TRBJ2-6	.
TGCGCCAGCAGCTTGGGACTAGCGGGAACTCAAAGAAGCACAGATACGCAGTATTTT	CASSLGLAGTQRSTDTQYF	once	TRBV5-1	19	TRBJ2-3	TRBD2
TGTGCCAGCAGCGTTCCCCAGGGGGGTGACACCGGGGAGCTGTTTTTT	CASSVPQGGDTGELFF	once	TRBV9	16	TRBJ2-2	.
TGTGCCAGCAGTTACTCGACCGCAGACAATCAGCCCCAGCATTTT	CASSYSTADNQPQHF	once	TRBV6-5	15	TRBJ1-5	.
TGTGCCAGCAGCCCAGTTGCGGGCGGAAACACCATATATTTT	CASSPVAGGNTIYF	.	TRBV7-6	14	TRBJ1-3	.
TGTGCCAGCAGCTTAGGGCCAGAGCGCTTGAACACTGAAGCTTTCTTT	CASSLGPERLNTEAFF	.	TRBV13	16	TRBJ1-1	.
TGTGCCAGCAGTACCTTAGCGGGAACCTCCTACGAGCAGTACTTC	CASSTLAGTSYEQYF	.	TRBV6-5	15	TRBJ2-7	TRBD2
TGTGCCAGCAGTCATACTGGGACTAGCGGCCGACGGTATGAGCAGTTCTTC	CASSHTGTSGRRYEQFF	once	TRBV6-2/TRBV6-3	17	TRBJ2-1	TRBD2